The T cell receptor beta chain under discussion was sequenced for a study of cytomegalovirus exposure and HLA in healthy donors. Looking at the study overall: The 120 validation repertoires matched the 650 to 850 first-cohort repertoires in platform, a later analysis reported. Study-wide points: Reports indicated that the classifier achieved high specificity and sensitivity in diagnosing cytomegalovirus status. Usually a TCR sequence was rare, but some public TCRs were found in many donors.

Trimming pared 5 bases from V and 5 bases from J, leaving 10 bases between. Germline-derived CDR1 and CDR2 are MNHEY and SVGAGI. The CDR3 is 14 residues long. Details on this clone: Antigen unknown.

Assay used: immunoSEQ multiplex PCR; TCRdb lists only in-frame clones, some missing. The profile shows about 140,000 clones, around four fifths of them singletons. The rearrangement links TRBV6-5 to TRBJ1-6; a weak D match, TRBD1 (6 bases). Sequenced sample: PBMCs. The clonotype comes from a woman aged 25 to 39 in good health and CMV-seronegative. CDR3 in amino acids: CASSQTGDNSPLHF. CDR3 sequence (DNA): TGTGCCAGCAGTCAGACAGGAGATAATTCACCCCTCCACTTT.